These T cell receptor beta chains were read from a single sample in a study of cytomegalovirus exposure and HLA in healthy donors. Assay used: immunoSEQ multiplex PCR; TCRdb lists only in-frame clones, some missing. The profile covers some 160,000 clones, with around 80% appearing a single time and under 0.9% taken by the ten largest. The source material was PBMCs. These receptors were collected from a woman aged 35 to 49 in good health and CMV-seronegative. The CDR3 runs from the conserved cysteine through the conserved F or W. D genes are given only for firm matches. Size values are once, few and many counts, or a class for expanded clones, and some rows have none.

CDR3nt,CDR3aa,v_gene,abundance,j_gene,d_gene
TGTGCCTGGGAAATTACAGGGATAAACACTGAAGCTTTCTTT,CAWEITGINTEAFF,TRBV30,NA,TRBJ1-1,NA
TGTGCCAGCAGCCAAGAAATAGCGGGAGGGCCATGGGTCGGGGAGCTGTTTTTT,CASSQEIAGGPWVGELFF,TRBV4-2,NA,TRBJ2-2,TRBD2
TGTGCCTGGAATACCGGGATTCCTGGAAACACCATATATTTT,CAWNTGIPGNTIYF,TRBV30,NA,TRBJ1-3,NA
TGTGCCAGCAAAGGGGGCGTGTACGAGCAGTACTTC,CASKGGVYEQYF,TRBV25-1,NA,TRBJ2-7,TRBD1
TGCAGCGCGAGGGACAGGGACTACGAGCAGTACTTC,CSARDRDYEQYF,TRBV29-1,NA,TRBJ2-7,TRBD1
TGTTCCAGCAGCTTAGGGGGACAGCGGAGGGGAGATGGAGAGACCCAGTACTTC,CSSSLGGQRRGDGETQYF,TRBV7-9,once,TRBJ2-5,NA
TGTGCCAGCAGCGTAGGGGCTAGCGGGAGTATCAGCGAGCAGTACTTC,CASSVGASGSISEQYF,TRBV9,NA,TRBJ2-7,TRBD2
TGTGCCAGCAGGGGGACTCGAGGGTCAGATACGCAGTATTTT,CASRGTRGSDTQYF,TRBV6-1,NA,TRBJ2-3,NA
TGTGCCAGCAGCTTAGGCCAGCAGGTACTGTTTTTT,CASSLGQQVLFF,TRBV7-9,NA,TRBJ1-4,NA
TGTGCCAGCAGTCCATCGGGAGGGGGCTCAGACATTCAGTACTTC,CASSPSGGGSDIQYF,TRBV28,few,TRBJ2-4,NA
TGTGCCAGCAGTCTACCACTAGGGGAGCTGTTTTTT,CASSLPLGELFF,TRBV6-5,NA,TRBJ2-2,NA
TGTGCCAGCACGACAGGATCGAACCCTAACTATGGCTACACCTTC,CASTTGSNPNYGYTF,TRBV6-1,few,TRBJ1-2,NA
TGTGCCAGCAGCGCACGACAGGGGCGACGCCAAGAGACCCAGTACTTC,CASSARQGRRQETQYF,TRBV11-3,NA,TRBJ2-5,TRBD1
TGTGCCGCTGGACTAGCGGGAGTCGGGACCGGGGAGCTGTTTTTT,CAAGLAGVGTGELFF,TRBV7-2,NA,TRBJ2-2,TRBD2
TGCGCCAGCAGCCAAGACGATCGCCGGGATGAAAAACTGTTTTTT,CASSQDDRRDEKLFF,TRBV4-3,few,TRBJ1-4,NA
TGTGCCAGTAGTACCTTTAGGACTAGCGGGAGAGATGAGCAGTTCTTC,CASSTFRTSGRDEQFF,TRBV19,NA,TRBJ2-1,TRBD2
TGCGCCAGCAGTACCGGGGTCTACAATGAGCAGTTCTTC,CASSTGVYNEQFF,TRBV5-1,few,TRBJ2-1,NA
TGCGCCAGCAGCCGGACTAGCGGGAGAGATACGCAGTATTTT,CASSRTSGRDTQYF,TRBV5-1,NA,TRBJ2-3,TRBD2
TGTGCCAGCAGTCCCGGGGGGGGTTCTCGCAATCAGCCCCAGCATTTT,CASSPGGGSRNQPQHF,TRBV6-6,NA,TRBJ1-5,NA
TGTGCCAGCAGCTTGTTGGGCCAGATCGAGCAGTACTTC,CASSLLGQIEQYF,TRBV5-5,NA,TRBJ2-7,NA
TGTGCCAGCAAGGGGGCTAGCGCAACCGGGGAGCTGTTTTTT,CASKGASATGELFF,TRBV5-4,many,TRBJ2-2,NA
TGTGCCAGCAGTTACAACGGACAGGGGACCTACGAGCAGTACTTC,CASSYNGQGTYEQYF,TRBV6-5,NA,TRBJ2-7,TRBD1
TGCGCCAGCAGCCAAGGGATTTTGACAGGGAGCTCCTACGAGCAGTACTTC,CASSQGILTGSSYEQYF,TRBV4-1,few,TRBJ2-7,TRBD1
TGTGCCAGCAGCTCCGGACTCCCCACAGATACGCAGTATTTT,CASSSGLPTDTQYF,TRBV7-6,NA,TRBJ2-3,NA
TGTGCCAGCAGCCCGGCGGGGGGGGCGGGAGGGTCCTACGAGCAGTACTTC,CASSPAGGAGGSYEQYF,TRBV9,NA,TRBJ2-7,TRBD2
TGTGCCAGCAGTTTAATAACTAGCGGGAGGTTAAGGGAGCAGTACTTC,CASSLITSGRLREQYF,TRBV28,NA,TRBJ2-5,TRBD2
TGTGCCTGGACCCCCGACAGACTCTATGGCTACACCTTC,CAWTPDRLYGYTF,TRBV30,NA,TRBJ1-2,NA
TGTGCCAGCAGCGGAGCAGGGAACAGCAATCAGCCCCAGCATTTT,CASSGAGNSNQPQHF,TRBV9,NA,TRBJ1-5,NA
TGCGCCAGCAGCCTGACAGGGTCGGGGGTCGGTAATGAAAAACTGTTTTTT,CASSLTGSGVGNEKLFF,TRBV4-3,NA,TRBJ1-4,TRBD1
TGTGCCAGCAGCGAATTAGGACAGGGCCGGGGTGAAGCTTTCTTT,CASSELGQGRGEAFF,TRBV7-6,NA,TRBJ1-1,TRBD1
TGTGCCAGCAGCCTCGAATCGGCGAAGACAGGTCCCCAGCATTTT,CASSLESAKTGPQHF,TRBV2,NA,TRBJ1-5,NA
TGTGCCAGCAGCTTGCCGCCGGGACAACCGAACACTGAAGCTTTCTTT,CASSLPPGQPNTEAFF,TRBV7-2,NA,TRBJ1-1,NA
TGCAGCGTTGTCGGGACAGGGGATTATGGCTACACCTTC,CSVVGTGDYGYTF,TRBV29-1,NA,TRBJ1-2,TRBD1
TGTGCCAGTAGTTTCGGGACAGGGGGCGTTGAGGGCTACACCTTC,CASSFGTGGVEGYTF,TRBV19,NA,TRBJ1-2,TRBD1
TGCAGCGTTGAAGGACCCCAGGGGAGGGCCGGGGAGCTGTTTTTT,CSVEGPQGRAGELFF,TRBV29-1,NA,TRBJ2-2,NA
TGTGCCAGCAGTGAGACAGGATACACCGGGGAGCTGTTTTTT,CASSETGYTGELFF,TRBV25-1,NA,TRBJ2-2,NA
TGTGCCAGCAGCTCAATCTTACAGGGGCTTGACACTGAAGCTTTCTTT,CASSSILQGLDTEAFF,TRBV7-9,NA,TRBJ1-1,TRBD1
TGTGCCAGCAGCTTAGCGGAGGACTATGGCTACACCTTC,CASSLAEDYGYTF,TRBV7-8,NA,TRBJ1-2,NA
TGTGCCACCAACATCCAGGGGGTTAATTCACCCCTCCACTTT,CATNIQGVNSPLHF,TRBV19,NA,TRBJ1-6,TRBD1
TGCGCCAGCAGCAGCGGACAGGGGGCCCTATCGGCCACTGAAGCTTTCTTT,CASSSGQGALSATEAFF,TRBV5-1,NA,TRBJ1-1,TRBD1
TGTGCCAGCAGAAACCCCCCTAACGAGCAGTACTTC,CASRNPPNEQYF,TRBV28,NA,TRBJ2-7,NA
TGCGCCAGCAGCCAAGGACAGGACCTTTACAATGAGCAGTTCTTC,CASSQGQDLYNEQFF,TRBV4-1,NA,TRBJ2-1,NA
TGTGCCAGCAGCGTAGGGGCAGCTTTAGGCACTGAAGCTTTCTTT,CASSVGAALGTEAFF,TRBV9,NA,TRBJ1-1,NA
TGTGCCAGCAGCGGCTCAGGGCGGGAGACCCAGTACTTC,CASSGSGRETQYF,TRBV6-1,few,TRBJ2-5,NA
TGCGCCAGCAGCTTGGTACAGGGAGAGGGCGAGCAGTACTTC,CASSLVQGEGEQYF,TRBV5-1,few,TRBJ2-7,NA
TGTGCCTGGAGCGTAGGGGGATTCAGCTCTGGAAACACCATATATTTT,CAWSVGGFSSGNTIYF,TRBV30,NA,TRBJ1-3,NA
TGTGCCAGCAGCTTGGAGGGGGAAGGAGGAAAACTGTTTTTT,CASSLEGEGGKLFF,TRBV5-4,few,TRBJ1-4,NA
TGTGCCAGCAGCCAGGGGGATTACGAGCAGTACTTC,CASSQGDYEQYF,TRBV28,NA,TRBJ2-7,TRBD1
TGTGCCAGCAGCCCTGATAGGACAGGGGCAACTGAAGCTTTCTTT,CASSPDRTGATEAFF,TRBV4-2,few,TRBJ1-1,TRBD1